The 27 T cell receptor beta chains below were found in one sample sequenced in a study of blood T cell repertoires in COVID-19. Profiled with immunoSEQ multiplex PCR; TCRdb holds only in-frame clones, not every one. The sample lists over 200,000 clones, around 88% occurring once. Material: PBMCs or T cells enriched from blood (not recorded which). The receptors originated from a man between 35 and 55 years old who had recovered from COVID-19.

CDR3 nucleotides: TGTGCCAGCAGCTCTTTCTCTGGGACAGGGCGTAATGAGCAGTTCTTC. Translated, it gives CASSSFSGTGRNEQFF. The rearrangement joins TRBV5-6 to TRBJ2-1; TRBD1 matches at 9 bases. The trim removed 3 bases at V and 7 bases at J, leaving 11 bases unmatched. Germline CDR1 SGHDT, CDR2 YYEEEE. CDR3 size: 16 residues. Together with reference TRBV5-6 and TRBJ2-1, the CDR3 gives the full variable domain: DAGVTQSPTHLIKTRGQQVTLRCSPKSGHDTVSWYQQALGQGPQFIFQYYEEEERQRGNFPDRFSGHQFPNYSSELNVNALLLGDSALYLCASSSFSGTGRNEQFFGPGTRLTVL.

The chain has TRBV19 and TRBJ2-1; 10 bases are a match to TRBD2. V dropped 7 bases and J dropped 4; count of bases not matched to a gene: 4. CDR3 length: 14 residues. Per germline, CDR1 LNHDA and CDR2 SQIVND (reference sequence). The CDR3 loop is CASTGTSEYNEQFF. CDR3 DNA: TGTGCCAGTACCGGGACTAGCGAGTACAATGAGCAGTTCTTC.

V gene TRBV11-1 combines with J gene TRBJ1-3; 10 bases map to TRBD1. Germline V gene data show CDR1 as SGHAT and CDR2 as FQDESV (reference sequence). The ends lost 6 bases at V and 7 bases at J; junction bases unmatched: 12. CDR3 length: 16 residues. The CDR3 DNA reads TGTGCCAGCAGTTACAAGCGGACAGGGGGATGGAACACCATATATTTT. It encodes CASSYKRTGGWNTIYF. Using reference TRBV11-1 and TRBJ1-3 for the parts outside the CDR3, the full variable domain is EAEVAQSPRYKITEKSQAVAFWCDPISGHATLYWYRQILGQGPELLVQFQDESVVDDSQLPKDRFSAERLKGVDSTLKIQPAELGDSAMYLCASSYKRTGGWNTIYFGEGSWLTVV.

V and J are TRBV30 and TRBJ1-2; D ambiguous. Trimming left V 2 bases short and J 5 bases short, with 12 bases between. This CDR3 has 13 amino acids. Germline values: CDR1 GTSNPN, CDR2 SVGIG (reference sequence). The DNA of the CDR3 is TGTGCCTGGAGTCCCAGCGGGATATATGGCTACACCTTC. Residues: CAWSPSGIYGYTF. Full variable domain (missing parts from reference TRBV30 and TRBJ1-2): SQTIHQWPATLVQPVGSPLSLECTVEGTSNPNLYWYRQAAGRGLQLLFYSVGIGQISSEVPQNLSASRPQDRQFILSSKKLLLSDSGFYLCAWSPSGIYGYTFGSGTRLTVV.

The chain joins TRBV28 to TRBJ2-2; D is ambiguous. Germline CDR1 reads MDHEN; CDR2 reads SYDVKM. The CDR3 has 14 amino acids. Trimming cost V 8 bases and J 2 bases, with 12 bases left between them. This CDR3 is CASGLGPNTGELFF. The CDR3 DNA follows: TGTGCCAGCGGTCTGGGCCCTAACACCGGGGAGCTGTTTTTT.

In its sample, this clone was seen once. The J gene is TRBJ2-1, the V gene TRBV2; 7 nucleotides match TRBD1. The V segment lost 6 bases and the J segment 5 bases; nucleotides outside the gene matches: 10. This CDR3 comprises 15 residues. Germline V gene data show CDR1 as SNHLY and CDR2 as FYNNEI. CDR3 protein: CASRRDSPNHNEQFF. CDR3 nucleotides: TGTGCCAGCAGGAGGGACAGTCCTAATCACAATGAGCAGTTCTTC.

This sequence joins TRBV5-1 and TRBJ1-1; 7 bases line up with TRBD1. J was trimmed by 1 base and V by 3 bases; bases with no gene match: 6. CDR1 is SGHRS, CDR2 YFSETQ, per germline. The CDR3 contains 15 residues. In nucleotides, the CDR3 is TGCGCCAGCAGCTGGGGACAGAACCCGAACACTGAAGCTTTCTTT. It translates to CASSWGQNPNTEAFF.

The V gene is TRBV19, the J gene TRBJ1-1, with D unresolved. Deletions cut 4 bases from V and 1 base from J, with 7 bases between. Germline CDR1 LNHDA, CDR2 SQIVND (reference sequence). CDR3 length: 13 amino acids. CDR3 amino acids: CASSNRGNTEAFF. CDR3 nucleotide sequence: TGTGCCAGTAGTAACCGGGGGAACACTGAAGCTTTCTTT.

The chain has TRBV27 and TRBJ2-1; possibly TRBD2 for D (10 bases). Germline V gives CDR1 MNHEY, CDR2 SMNVEV (reference sequence). Trimming shortened V by 4 bases and J by 9 bases, and 31 bases separated the two germline ends. This CDR3 region has 19 residues. CDR3 in DNA: TGTGCCAGCAGTTCGCCGGTGGGACAGGGTCTAGCGGGAGTTAGTGAGCAGTTCTTC. As protein: CASSSPVGQGLAGVSEQFF.

This sequence joins TRBV4-2 and TRBJ1-5; D unclear. Germline CDR1 and CDR2: LGHNA and YNFKEQ. V lost 0 bases and J 4 bases, leaving 16 bases between the germline ends. The CDR3 runs 17 residues. The CDR3 protein is CASSQDFVAGPNQPQHF. The CDR3 DNA is TGTGCCAGCAGCCAAGATTTCGTGGCAGGTCCTAATCAGCCCCAGCATTTT.

The J gene is TRBJ2-3, the V gene TRBV25-1, with 10 bases identical to TRBD1. Per germline, CDR1 MGHDK and CDR2 SYGVNS. The CDR3 loop spans 13 amino acids. V lost 9 bases and J lost 3; bases outside the gene matches: 3. The CDR3 DNA is TGTGCCAGTGGGGGACAGGGGACAGATACGCAGTATTTT. Its protein product is CASGGQGTDTQYF.

V is TRBV19 and J is TRBJ1-6; 7 nucleotides line up with TRBD1. J was trimmed by 4 bases and V by 3 bases; bases with no gene match: 12. Germline V gene lookup returns CDR1 LNHDA and CDR2 SQIVND (reference sequence). The length of the CDR3 is 18 residues. In DNA form, the CDR3 reads TGTGCCAGTAGTATGGGGACCGGGACAGCAAGATATAATTCACCCCTCCACTTT. Translation: CASSMGTGTARYNSPLHF.

The table lists this clone with a few counts. The chain joins TRBV7-2 to TRBJ1-2; a possible D gene is TRBD1 (5 bases). CDR1 SGHTA and CDR2 FQGNSA come from the germline V gene. The V gene lost 6 bases and the J gene lost 4 bases, with 18 bases spanning the gap. This CDR3 has 15 amino acids. The CDR3 protein is CASRLFETDSYGYTF. In DNA, the CDR3 is TGTGCCAGCAGACTATTCGAGACAGATTCCTATGGCTACACCTTC.

This clone was seen just once. The chain joins TRBV11-2 to TRBJ2-1; 14 bases fit TRBD2. Germline lookup yields CDR1 SGHAT and CDR2 FQNNGV. This CDR3 is 19 amino acids long. V trimming: 6 bases; J trimming: 0 bases; junction bases outside the gene matches: 10. The CDR3 coding sequence is TGTGCCAGCAGTTTTTCCGGACTAGCGGGGGGAAGCTCCTACAATGAGCAGTTCTTC. Amino acids: CASSFSGLAGGSSYNEQFF.

The chain combines TRBV11-3 with TRBJ1-2; 8 positions agree with TRBD1. Looked up from germline, CDR1 is SGHNT and CDR2 is YENEEA. The CDR3 extends over 15 amino acids. V gave up 0 bases and J gave up 8 bases; unmatched junction bases: 8. This CDR3 reads CASSLDPTGDQGYTF. As DNA, the CDR3 is TGTGCCAGCAGCTTAGATCCGACAGGGGATCAGGGCTACACCTTC.

This chain connects TRBV19 to TRBJ1-1; D is unresolved. CDR1 is LNHDA and CDR2 is SQIVND in the germline V gene (reference sequence). The V end was cut by 2 bases, the J end by 6 bases, with 10 bases between. The CDR3 runs to 13 residues. CDR3 residues: CASSINAGSEAFF. CDR3 nucleotides: TGTGCCAGTAGTATAAACGCCGGGTCTGAAGCTTTCTTT.

This clone has more than one count but fewer than ten. The chain joins TRBV6-2 or TRBV6-3 to TRBJ2-7; TRBD2 matches 8 bases. With V trimmed by 4 bases and J by 3 bases, 14 bases remained unmatched. This CDR3 is 17 amino acids long. The germline gives CDR1 MNHEY, CDR2 SVGEGT. CDR3: CASSLIRSGSKIYEQYF. The CDR3 DNA is TGTGCCAGCAGTTTGATAAGAAGCGGGAGCAAAATCTACGAGCAGTACTTC.

The chain combines TRBV15 with TRBJ1-4; D ambiguous. Germline assignment: CDR1 LNHNV and CDR2 YYDKDF (reference sequence). V lost 6 bases to trimming and J lost 6 bases, with 17 bases between them. The CDR3 totals 15 residues. CDR3 coding DNA: TGTGCCACCAGTCCGAGACAAGAAAATGATGAAAAACTGTTTTTT. Its protein product is CATSPRQENDEKLFF.

V usage is TRBV28 and J usage is TRBJ1-4, with D perhaps TRBD1 (6 bases). Trimming took off 5 bases at V and 7 bases at J, with 14 bases between the two ends. Germline loops: CDR1 MDHEN, CDR2 SYDVKM. This CDR3 spans 14 amino acids. The CDR3 region is CASSPPGGVEKLFF. CDR3 sequence (DNA): TGTGCCAGCAGTCCCCCGGGGGGCGTTGAAAAACTGTTTTTT.

The V gene is TRBV12-3 or TRBV12-4, the J gene TRBJ1-1, with a possible D match to TRBD1 (6 bases). Trimming pared 5 bases from V and 4 bases from J, leaving 11 bases between. The length of the CDR3 is 13 residues. The CDR3 DNA is TGTGCCAGCAGTATTTTACAGGGCACTGAAGCTTTCTTT. Residues: CASSILQGTEAFF.

This clone came up once. DNA for the CDR3: TGTGCCAGCAGTTTTAAGCGGGGGGGCACAGATACGCAGTATTTT. Protein product: CASSFKRGGTDTQYF. The V and J genes are TRBV28 and TRBJ2-3, with 9 bases aligning to TRBD2. The V gene's germline CDR1 is MDHEN and CDR2 SYDVKM. The CDR3 has 15 residues. J gave up 1 base and V 3 bases, and 2 bases lay outside the gene matches.

The rearrangement uses TRBV6-6 and TRBJ1-1, with D unresolved. Trimming cost V 7 bases and J 2 bases, with 14 bases left between them. The germline V gene encodes CDR1 MNHNY and CDR2 SVGAGI (reference sequence). There are 14 residues in the CDR3. The DNA for the CDR3 is TGTGCCAGCACCCCAGACACCATCAACACTGAAGCTTTCTTT. As protein: CASTPDTINTEAFF.

The chain couples TRBV5-5 to TRBJ2-5, with 9 bases identical to TRBD2. Per germline, CDR1 SGHKS and CDR2 YYEKEE (reference sequence). V trimming: 1 base; J trimming: 1 base; junction bases outside the gene matches: 5. This CDR3 has 16 residues. Here the CDR3 DNA reads TGTGCCAGCAGCTTGAGGGTAGCGGGGGTCCAAGAGACCCAGTACTTC. Protein: CASSLRVAGVQETQYF.

The table lists this clone with a count of one. This chain links TRBV5-1 with TRBJ2-3; D is unresolved. The CDR3 runs 15 residues. The germline V gene encodes CDR1 SGHRS and CDR2 YFSETQ. With 3 bases removed from V and 2 bases from J, the gap between germline ends came to 13 bases. The CDR3 spells CASSSTTITTDTQYF. CDR3 sequence (DNA): TGCGCCAGCAGCTCAACAACGATAACCACAGATACGCAGTATTTT.

V is TRBV5-4 and J is TRBJ1-4, with D possibly TRBD1 on 5 matching bases. Trimming left V 4 bases short and J 4 bases short, with 23 bases between. Germline V gives CDR1 SGHNT, CDR2 YYREEE (reference sequence). The CDR3 sequence is 18 residues long. DNA of the CDR3: TGTGCCAGCAGCCCCGGGGGTGGGGTTGTCAAGGGTAATGAAAAACTGTTTTTT. This translates into CASSPGGGVVKGNEKLFF.

The rearrangement uses TRBV30 and TRBJ1-2, with TRBD1 identical over 10 bases. Unmatched junction bases numbered 5, after V lost 5 bases and J lost 5 bases. CDR1 is GTSNPN and CDR2 is SVGIG in the germline V gene (reference sequence). The CDR3 sequence is 13 residues long. The CDR3 sequence: CAWARQGAYGYTF. The CDR3 nucleotides are TGTGCCTGGGCGCGACAGGGGGCGTATGGCTACACCTTC.

This chain connects TRBV24-1 to TRBJ2-5, with a weak D call TRBD2 (5 bases). Trimming pared 7 bases from V and 7 bases from J, leaving 15 bases between. This CDR3 region has 13 residues. Germline CDR1 reads KGHDR; CDR2 reads SFDVKD. Here the CDR3 reads CATSPGRDWTQYF. The CDR3 DNA is TGTGCCACCAGCCCCGGTCGGGATTGGACCCAGTACTTC.